Below, 9 T cell receptor beta chains from the same sample are listed, as sequenced in a study of regulatory and conventional T cells in RAG deficiency. Genomic DNA came from blood regulatory T cells gated CD4+ CD25-high CD127-low. Profiling relied on immunoSEQ multiplex PCR, and the TCRdb table lists in-frame clones only, not all of them. The sample yields some 28,000 clones, 75% to 95% seen once. These data are also associated with another study on regulatory T cells. That investigation notes: Primers: 52 TRBV forward and 13 TRBJ reverse.

Material for sequencing was Tregs sorted from blood. Receptors originate from a human donor in good health.

J is TRBJ1-4 and V is TRBV11-2, with TRBD1 matching over 8 bases. This CDR3 region has 19 residues. The ends lost 6 bases at V and 0 bases at J; junction bases unmatched: 15. CDR1 SGHAT and CDR2 FQNNGV come from the germline V gene. The CDR3 sequence is CASSPRTGRWIATNEKLFF. As DNA, the CDR3 is TGTGCCAGCAGTCCGAGGACAGGGAGGTGGATAGCAACTAATGAAAAACTGTTTTTT. Full variable domain (outside the CDR3, taken from reference TRBV11-2 and TRBJ1-4): EAGVAQSPRYKIIEKRQSVAFWCNPISGHATLYWYQQILGQGPKLLIQFQNNGVVDDSQLPKDRFSAERLKGVDSTLKIQPAKLEDSAVYLCASSPRTGRWIATNEKLFFGSGTQLSVL.

V gene TRBV15 combines with J gene TRBJ1-5, with 12 nucleotides matching TRBD1. CDR3 length: 16 amino acids. CDR1 and CDR2 from the germline V gene are LNHNV and YYDKDF (reference sequence). V dropped 4 bases and J dropped 4; count of bases not matched to a gene: 5. The CDR3 is CATSTRDRGLNQPQHF. The CDR3, as DNA: TGTGCCACCAGCACCCGGGACAGGGGGCTAAATCAGCCCCAGCATTTT.

In its sample, this clone was seen a few times. V and J are TRBV9 and TRBJ1-6; 7 bases fit TRBD1. J lost 2 bases, V lost 4 bases, and 15 bases had no gene match. CDR1 is SGDLS, CDR2 YYNGEE, per germline. This CDR3 is built from 19 residues. The CDR3 DNA sequence: TGTGCCAGCAGCCCCCGAGGGGGCCTTTCCCTCCCCTATAATTCACCCCTCCACTTT. This gives the protein CASSPRGGLSLPYNSPLHF. Full variable domain (rest looked up from reference TRBV9 and TRBJ1-6): DSGVTQTPKHLITATGQRVTLRCSPRSGDLSVYWYQQSLDQGLQFLIQYYNGEERAKGNILERFSAQQFPDLHSELNLSSLELGDSALYFCASSPRGGLSLPYNSPLHFGNGTRLTVT.

The chain is built from TRBV5-1 and TRBJ1-1; no clear D. V lost 3 bases and J 0 bases, leaving 15 bases between the germline ends. CDR1 and CDR2 from the germline V gene are SGHRS and YFSETQ. The CDR3 spans 16 residues. The CDR3 reads CASSYGGRLMNTEAFF. DNA for the CDR3: TGCGCCAGCAGCTATGGAGGGCGCCTAATGAACACTGAAGCTTTCTTT. Full variable domain (missing parts from reference TRBV5-1 and TRBJ1-1): KAGVTQTPRYLIKTRGQQVTLSCSPISGHRSVSWYQQTPGQGLQFLFEYFSETQRNKGNFPGRFSGRQFSNSRSEMNVSTLELGDSALYLCASSYGGRLMNTEAFFGQGTRLTVV.

This sequence joins TRBV5-1 and TRBJ1-1; the match to TRBD1 covers 8 bases. The V and J ends lost 4 bases and 5 bases, in that order; junction bases with no gene match: 7. The CDR3 spans 14 residues. The germline CDR1 and CDR2 sequences are SGHRS and YFSETQ. Here the CDR3 DNA reads TGCGCCAGCAGCGAGACAGGGGTAGGGACTGAAGCTTTCTTT. It yields the protein CASSETGVGTEAFF.

This chain joins TRBV5-1 and TRBJ2-2; no definite D call. Trimming shortened V by 0 bases and J by 1 base, and 13 bases separated the two germline ends. Germline V gives CDR1 SGHRS, CDR2 YFSETQ. This CDR3 spans 17 amino acids. The CDR3 protein is CASSLEARHLNTGELFF. The CDR3 DNA reads TGCGCCAGCAGCTTGGAGGCCCGCCACCTGAACACCGGGGAGCTGTTTTTT.

CDR3 in amino acids: CASSAQPGRYYGYTF. CDR3 nucleotides: TGTGCCAGCAGTGCACAACCGGGGAGATACTATGGCTACACCTTC. This chain connects TRBV7-8 to TRBJ1-2, with D uncertain. Looked up from germline, CDR1 is SGHVS and CDR2 is FQNEAQ. Trimming pared 6 bases from V and 3 bases from J, leaving 17 bases between. The CDR3 consists of 15 residues.

This clone was seen just once. This chain links TRBV6-1 with TRBJ1-1; TRBD1 might be the D (5 bases). Germline CDR1 MNHNS, CDR2 SASEGT. The CDR3 covers 16 residues. The V and J ends lost 2 bases and 0 bases respectively, with 13 bases between them. This CDR3 reads CASSEWGGVMNTEAFF. The CDR3 DNA reads as TGTGCCAGCAGTGAATGGGGCGGAGTAATGAACACTGAAGCTTTCTTT.

This chain links TRBV2 with TRBJ2-5, with D possibly matching TRBD2 (6 bases). The V end was cut by 6 bases, the J end by 5 bases, with 10 bases between. This CDR3 contains 12 residues. From germline, CDR1 is SNHLY and CDR2 FYNNEI. The CDR3 region is CASRGGWETQYF. The CDR3 DNA sequence: TGTGCCAGCAGGGGGGGATGGGAGACCCAGTACTTC.